This T cell receptor beta chain was identified in a study of blood T cell repertoires in COVID-19. The CDR3 loop spans 21 amino acids. Trimming took 1 base from V and 0 from J; bases not matched to a gene: 15. Germline V gene lookup returns CDR1 SGHDN and CDR2 FVKESK. Assay: immunoSEQ multiplex PCR; the TCRdb copy retains only in-frame clones and omits some. Of 400,000 to 450,000 clones listed, 70% to 90% are singletons. The specimen was peripheral blood. The TCR comes from a man aged 18-30 years with COVID-19, enrolled during active disease. The chain joins TRBV14 to TRBJ2-1; TRBD2 agrees at 10 bases. This CDR3 reads CASSQVYAGSGGPLSYNEQFF. For the CDR3, the DNA is TGTGCCAGCAGCCAAGTATATGCGGGTAGCGGGGGGCCTCTCTCCTACAATGAGCAGTTCTTC. Complete variable domain (other parts from reference TRBV14 and TRBJ2-1): EAGVTQFPSHSVIEKGQTVTLRCDPISGHDNLYWYRRVMGKEIKFLLHFVKESKQDESGMPNNRFLAERTGGTYSTLKVQPAELEDSGVYFCASSQVYAGSGGPLSYNEQFFGPGTRLTVL.